This T cell receptor beta chain was identified during a study of human T cells and chemical hapten exposure. TCRdb analysed the RACE reads with MiXCR anew, one entry per CDR3 protein. The table has tens of thousands of distinct CDR3 sequences, 10% seen once. Time point meaning: patch test 2, 6 weeks after DPC sensitization. This sample's treatment: therapeutic diphenylcyclopropenone sensitization with weekly scalp DPC. V was cut by 4 bases and J by 8 bases, with 12 bases left in between. CDR1 is SQVTM and CDR2 is ANQGSEA in the germline V gene. This CDR3 comprises 12 residues. In its sample, this clonotype was seen a few times.

The J gene is TRBJ2-1, the V gene TRBV29-1; D is uncertain. The input for sequencing was whole blood, taken in connection with sensitization to the hapten diphenylcyclopropenone (DPC). This sequence originates from a woman younger than 45 with alopecia areata. Some clones in this sample may be carry-over from other donors' samples. CDR3 amino acids: CSVGNGLHEQFF. The DNA for the CDR3 is TGCAGCGTTGGTAACGGTCTACATGAGCAGTTCTTC.